The T cell receptor (beta chain) described here comes from a study of blood T cell repertoires in COVID-19. This clone has a handful of counts. Germline V CDR1 and CDR2: SQVTM, ANQGSEA. The V end lost 3 bases, the J end lost 2 bases, and 8 bases lay between the germline ends. The CDR3 runs to 13 residues. In the original analysis: How many nucleated cells were present was estimated from reference gene primer amplification. Here immunoSEQ multiplex PCR was the method, and the copy in TCRdb shows in-frame clones only, minus some. The V and J calls and clone size come from that table; D and trimming were worked out from the DNA. The sample includes roughly 35,000 clones, approximately 90% of them seen just once.

This receptor was obtained from an older man with acute or convalescent COVID-19. The rearrangement joins TRBV29-1 to TRBJ1-5; D remains ambiguous. Sequencing was performed on peripheral blood. Here the CDR3 reads CSVDLGGNQPQHF. The CDR3, as DNA: TGCAGCGTTGATTTGGGCGGCAATCAGCCCCAGCATTTT.